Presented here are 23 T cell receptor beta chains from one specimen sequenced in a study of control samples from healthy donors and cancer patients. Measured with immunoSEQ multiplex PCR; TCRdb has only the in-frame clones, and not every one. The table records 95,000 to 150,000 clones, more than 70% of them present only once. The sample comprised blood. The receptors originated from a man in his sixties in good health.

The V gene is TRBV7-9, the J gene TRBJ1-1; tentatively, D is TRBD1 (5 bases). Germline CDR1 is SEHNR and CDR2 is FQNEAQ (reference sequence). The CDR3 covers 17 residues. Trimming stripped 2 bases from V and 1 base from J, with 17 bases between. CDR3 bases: TGTGCCAGCAGCTTAATTCGGGCGACAGACGAGAACACTGAAGCTTTCTTT. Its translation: CASSLIRATDENTEAFF.

Here the CDR3 reads CASSLGGAAFF. CDR3 DNA sequence: TGTGCCAGCAGTTTGGGCGGGGCGGCTTTCTTT. The chain employs TRBV12-3 or TRBV12-4 and TRBJ1-1; D possibly corresponds to TRBD1 (5 bases). The CDR3 has 11 residues. The V end lost 3 bases, the J end lost 11 bases, and 10 bases lay between the germline ends.

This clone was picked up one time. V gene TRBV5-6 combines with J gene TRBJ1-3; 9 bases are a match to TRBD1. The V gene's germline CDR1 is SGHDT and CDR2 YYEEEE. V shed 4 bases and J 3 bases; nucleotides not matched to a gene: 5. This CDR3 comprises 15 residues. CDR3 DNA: TGTGCCAGCAGCCGCGGGGACAGGGATGGAAACACCATATATTTT. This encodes CASSRGDRDGNTIYF.

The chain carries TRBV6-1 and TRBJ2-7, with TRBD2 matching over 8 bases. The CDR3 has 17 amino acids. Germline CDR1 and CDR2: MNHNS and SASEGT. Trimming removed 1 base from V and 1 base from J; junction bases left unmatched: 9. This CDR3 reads CASSEVSTSGFSYEQYF. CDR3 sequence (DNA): TGTGCCAGCAGTGAAGTAAGTACTAGCGGATTTTCCTACGAGCAGTACTTC.

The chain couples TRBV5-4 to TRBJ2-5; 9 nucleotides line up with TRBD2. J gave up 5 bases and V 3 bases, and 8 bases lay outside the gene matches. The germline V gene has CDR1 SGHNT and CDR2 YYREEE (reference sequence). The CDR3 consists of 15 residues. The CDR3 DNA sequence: TGTGCCAGCAGCTCCCCAGGGGCGGGGGGGGAGACCCAGTACTTC. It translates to CASSSPGAGGETQYF.

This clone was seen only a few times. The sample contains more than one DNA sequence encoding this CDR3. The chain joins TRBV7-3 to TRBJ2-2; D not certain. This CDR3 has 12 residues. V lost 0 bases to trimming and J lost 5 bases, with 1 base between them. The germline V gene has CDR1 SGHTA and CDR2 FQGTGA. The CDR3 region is CASSLTTGELFF. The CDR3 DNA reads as TGTGCCAGCAGCTTAACGACCGGGGAGCTGTTTTTT.

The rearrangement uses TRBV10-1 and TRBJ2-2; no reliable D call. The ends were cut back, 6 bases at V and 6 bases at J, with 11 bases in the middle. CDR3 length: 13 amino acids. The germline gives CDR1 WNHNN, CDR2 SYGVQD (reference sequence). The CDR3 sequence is CASSLNHAGELFF. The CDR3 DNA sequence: TGCGCCAGCAGCCTTAATCATGCCGGGGAGCTGTTTTTT.

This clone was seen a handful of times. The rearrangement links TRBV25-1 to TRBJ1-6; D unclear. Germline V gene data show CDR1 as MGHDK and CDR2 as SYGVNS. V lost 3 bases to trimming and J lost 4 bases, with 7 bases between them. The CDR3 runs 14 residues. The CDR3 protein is CASSEEGYNSPLHF. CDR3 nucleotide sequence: TGTGCCAGCAGTGAGGAGGGATATAATTCACCCCTCCACTTT.

The CDR3 DNA is TGTGCCTGGAGTCGGGAGGGCAATCAGCCCCAGCATTTT. This encodes CAWSREGNQPQHF. This chain uses TRBV30 with TRBJ1-5, with unresolved D. Germline CDR1 is GTSNPN and CDR2 is SVGIG (reference sequence). The CDR3 has 13 residues. Trimming shortened V by 2 bases and J by 2 bases, and 7 bases separated the two germline ends.

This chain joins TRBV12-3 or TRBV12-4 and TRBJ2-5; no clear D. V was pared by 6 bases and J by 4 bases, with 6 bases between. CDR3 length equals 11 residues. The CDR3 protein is CASSLGETQYF. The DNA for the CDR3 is TGTGCCAGCAGCTTGGGAGAGACCCAGTACTTC.

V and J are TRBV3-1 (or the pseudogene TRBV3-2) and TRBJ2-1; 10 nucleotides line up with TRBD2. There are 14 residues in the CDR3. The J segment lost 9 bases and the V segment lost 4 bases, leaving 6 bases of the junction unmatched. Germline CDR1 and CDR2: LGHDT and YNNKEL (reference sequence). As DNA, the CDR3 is TGTGCCAGCAGCCCTAGACTAGCGGGTGGTGAGCAGTTCTTC. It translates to CASSPRLAGGEQFF.

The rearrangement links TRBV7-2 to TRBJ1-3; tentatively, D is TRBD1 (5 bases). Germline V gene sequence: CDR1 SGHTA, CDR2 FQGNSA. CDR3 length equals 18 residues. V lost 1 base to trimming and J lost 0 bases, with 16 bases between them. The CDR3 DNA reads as TGTGCCAGCAGCTTAGTCCCCCTCGACAGCTACTCTGGAAACACCATATATTTT. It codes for CASSLVPLDSYSGNTIYF.

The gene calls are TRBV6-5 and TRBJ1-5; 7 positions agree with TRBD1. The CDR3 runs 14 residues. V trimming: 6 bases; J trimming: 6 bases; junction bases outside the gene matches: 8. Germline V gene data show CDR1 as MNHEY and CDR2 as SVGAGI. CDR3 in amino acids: CASSREQGTQPQHF. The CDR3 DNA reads TGTGCCAGCAGCCGGGAACAGGGGACTCAGCCCCAGCATTTT.

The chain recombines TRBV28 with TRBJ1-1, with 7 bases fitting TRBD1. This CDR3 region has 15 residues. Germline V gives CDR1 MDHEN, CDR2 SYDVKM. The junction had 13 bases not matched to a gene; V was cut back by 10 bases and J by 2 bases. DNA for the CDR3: TGTGCCATATGCCCCATGACAGGGCCAAACACTGAAGCTTTCTTT. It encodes CAICPMTGPNTEAFF.

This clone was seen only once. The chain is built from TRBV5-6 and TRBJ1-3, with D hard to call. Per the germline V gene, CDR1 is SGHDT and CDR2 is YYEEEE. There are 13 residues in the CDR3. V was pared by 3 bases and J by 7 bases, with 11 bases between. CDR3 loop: CASSSSMTNTIYF. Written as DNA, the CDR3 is TGTGCCAGCAGCTCGTCAATGACGAACACCATATATTTT.

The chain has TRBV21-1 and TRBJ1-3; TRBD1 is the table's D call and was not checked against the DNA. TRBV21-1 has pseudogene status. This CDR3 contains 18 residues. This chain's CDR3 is CASSKDKKDSTSGNTIYF. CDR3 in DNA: TGTGCCAGCAGCAAAGACAAGAAGGACAGTACTTCCGGAAACACCATATATTTT.

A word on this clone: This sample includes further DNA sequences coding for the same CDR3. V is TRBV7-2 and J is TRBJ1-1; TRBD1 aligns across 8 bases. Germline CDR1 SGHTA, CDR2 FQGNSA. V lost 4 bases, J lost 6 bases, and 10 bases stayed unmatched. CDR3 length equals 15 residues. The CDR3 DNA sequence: TGTGCCAGCAGCTCGCCCCCGGGGACAGGCTCTGAAGCTTTCTTT. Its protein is CASSSPPGTGSEAFF.

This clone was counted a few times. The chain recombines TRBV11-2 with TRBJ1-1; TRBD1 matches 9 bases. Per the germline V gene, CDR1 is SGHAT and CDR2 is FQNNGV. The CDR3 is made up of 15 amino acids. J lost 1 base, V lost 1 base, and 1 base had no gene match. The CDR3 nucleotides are TGTGCCAGCAGCTTAGTGGGACAGGGGAACACTGAAGCTTTCTTT. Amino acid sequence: CASSLVGQGNTEAFF. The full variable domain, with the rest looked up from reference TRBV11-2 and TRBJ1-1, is EAGVAQSPRYKIIEKRQSVAFWCNPISGHATLYWYQQILGQGPKLLIQFQNNGVVDDSQLPKDRFSAERLKGVDSTLKIQPAKLEDSAVYLCASSLVGQGNTEAFFGQGTRLTVV.

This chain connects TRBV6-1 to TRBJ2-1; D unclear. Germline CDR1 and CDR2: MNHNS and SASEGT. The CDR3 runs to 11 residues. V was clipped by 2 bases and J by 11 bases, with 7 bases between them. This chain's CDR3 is CASSESRKQFF. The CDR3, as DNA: TGTGCCAGCAGTGAAAGTAGAAAGCAGTTCTTC.

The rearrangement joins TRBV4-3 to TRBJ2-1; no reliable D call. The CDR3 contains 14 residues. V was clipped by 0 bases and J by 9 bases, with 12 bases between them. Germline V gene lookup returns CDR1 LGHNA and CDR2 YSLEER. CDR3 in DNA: TGCGCCAGCAGCCAAGAACGTTCCCCAGGTGAGCAGTTCTTC. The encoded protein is CASSQERSPGEQFF.

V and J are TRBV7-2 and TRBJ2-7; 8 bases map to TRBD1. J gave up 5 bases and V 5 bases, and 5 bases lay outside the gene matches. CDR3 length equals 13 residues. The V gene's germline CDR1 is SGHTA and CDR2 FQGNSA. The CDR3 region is CASSRQGSHEQYF. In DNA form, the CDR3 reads TGTGCCAGCAGCAGACAGGGGAGCCACGAGCAGTACTTC.

CDR3 in DNA: TGTGCCAGCAGTGAAGGCCTAGCGGCTAGCACAGATACGCAGTATTTT. It translates to CASSEGLAASTDTQYF. V gene TRBV6-1 combines with J gene TRBJ2-3; the match to TRBD2 covers 7 bases. V lost 1 base to trimming and J lost 0 bases; unmatched junction nucleotides: 4. The CDR3 extends over 16 amino acids. In germline, CDR1 is MNHNS, CDR2 SASEGT.

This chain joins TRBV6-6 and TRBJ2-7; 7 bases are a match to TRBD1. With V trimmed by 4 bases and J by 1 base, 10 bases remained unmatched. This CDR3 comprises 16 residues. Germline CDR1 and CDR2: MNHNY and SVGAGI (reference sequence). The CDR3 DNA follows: TGTGCCAGCAGTTTGCCCGGAACAGGGGCGTCCTACGAGCAGTACTTC. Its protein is CASSLPGTGASYEQYF.